The sequence of this T cell receptor beta chain was determined in a study of blood T cell repertoires in COVID-19. This CDR3 has 16 residues. Profiled with immunoSEQ multiplex PCR; TCRdb holds only in-frame clones, not every one. The sample has roughly 110,000 clones, approximately 84% seen once. The table lists this clone with a count of one. Sequenced: peripheral blood. The TCR originated in a middle-aged man with acute or convalescent COVID-19. This sequence joins TRBV21-1 and TRBJ2-7; the D segment call TRBD2 is taken from the table without a DNA check. TRBV21-1 is a recognized pseudogene. The CDR3 sequence is CASSSRGLAGGYEQYF. CDR3 bases: TGTGCCAGCAGCTCCCGGGGACTAGCGGGGGGATACGAGCAGTACTTC.